This T cell receptor beta chain was observed in a study of Graves' ophthalmopathy and Graves' hyperthyroidism. Study-wide results and limits: Appearing in blood as well were most expanded thyroid clonotypes above 0.001 frequency. A roughly 76% specificity and around 90% sensitivity were achieved by a 13-signature model that separated ophthalmopathy from stable hyperthyroidism.

The CDR3 consists of 14 residues. Germline CDR1 MNHNS, CDR2 SASEGT. Trimming stripped 5 bases from V and 1 base from J, with 11 bases between. This clonotype has more than one count but fewer than ten. The antigen is unknown. Amplified material comprised TCR beta CDR3 regions derived from RNA transcripts. HTBI primers were employed in first-round RT-PCR, then a second-round multiplex PCR followed. TCRdb reprocessed the multiplex PCR reads with MiXCR, giving one entry per CDR3 protein. The data show about 620,000 distinct CDR3 sequences, about 20% seen once. The PBMCs originated from approximately 10 ml of fresh peripheral blood.

Sequenced: peripheral blood. This TCR was recovered from a woman aged 18-30 years with stable Graves' hyperthyroidism. Some clones in this sample may be carry-over from other donors' samples. V gene TRBV6-1 combines with J gene TRBJ1-1; unclear D gene. This chain's CDR3 is CASSPRISNTEAFF. The CDR3, as DNA: TGTGCCAGCAGTCCGAGAATCTCGAACACTGAAGCTTTCTTT.